The T cell receptor (beta chain) under discussion was sequenced for a study of PD-1 blockade in classical Hodgkin lymphoma. Findings of the study overall: Newly diagnosed patients were reported to exhibit reduced baseline TCR diversity relative to healthy donors. CD4+ TCR diversity, unlike CD8+, climbed significantly by C4D1.

Profiling relied on immunoSEQ multiplex PCR, and the TCRdb table lists in-frame clones only, not all of them. The sample has about 93,000 clones; around four fifths are singletons. Time point denoted: cycle 4 day 1 (C4D1), after 5 to 7 weeks of nivolumab. Every single patient, without exception, relapsed after autologous stem cell transplantation, and brentuximab vedotin exposure varied. This clone was detected only a few times. Its specificity is not known. The receptor was isolated from a human donor with classical Hodgkin lymphoma. The sample in question was peripheral blood mononuclear cells (PBMCs), obtained before the fourth cycle of nivolumab.

The CDR3 DNA reads TGTGCCAGCAGTTACTCGACTTATTCCACCTACGAGCAGTACTTC. This gives the protein CASSYSTYSTYEQYF. The rearrangement links TRBV6-6 to TRBJ2-7; D gene unclear. V lost 0 bases, J lost 2 bases, and 11 bases lay in between. The germline CDR1 and CDR2 sequences are MNHNY and SVGAGI (reference sequence). This CDR3 has 15 amino acids.